This note documents a single T cell receptor beta chain sequence. This clone showed up just once. Its antigen remains unidentified. The record has no base qualities; no much larger clone is one base away. This sample is part of a study of blood T cell repertoires in COVID-19 (dated by TCRdb to the early 2020s). Background on the whole study: The collaborator samples originated in the United States, Italy and Spain and spanned the acute and convalescent phases of COVID-19. The dataset comprised deeply sampled blood TCRbeta repertoires from subjects exposed to, actively infected with, or recovered from COVID-19. The prospective study material was composed of cDNA or gDNA derived from T cells, B-cell-depleted T cells, or PBMCs. Where available, HLA class I and class II types were taken from metadata supplied by the sample provider and were not determined by assay-based typing. Nearly every sample came with metadata listing a de-identified subject ID, COVID-19 status, age in years and sex. The samples were drawn from two sources: the first 160 participants of the ongoing ImmuneRACE study, and over 1,000 subjects contributed by 6 global collaborators. A freely available public database, intended as a resource for researchers studying the immune response to SARS-CoV-2, is where the repertoires were released. General findings and caveats noted by the study authors: The quantity of clinical and demographic metadata differed by source and by participant and was supplied without curation.

The immunoSEQ Assay, a bias-controlled multiplex PCR, was used to amplify TCRbeta CDR3 regions from genomic DNA. The original pipeline was this. Within the assay, amplification of reference gene primers was used to estimate how many nucleated cells each sample contained. To quantify the absolute abundance of each unique TCRbeta CDR3 rearrangement, sequence reads were collapsed and filtered. For each sample, productive Simpson clonality was calculated by taking the square root of Simpson's diversity index across productive rearrangements. TCRdb took this table from immuneACCESS and kept in-frame rearrangements with V and J called. Such tables lack part of the clones; where checked against another copy, unresolved V genes explain under half of the gap, and the rest is unexplained. V and J calls and clone size follow that table, whereas D and trimming were derived from the DNA. Recorded for this sample are 150,000 to 200,000 clones; around nine tenths of them occurred a single time. The leading ten clones occupy approximately 0.88% of the sample.

Samples from volunteer blood donors who had recovered from COVID-19 were contributed by a second Seattle source. Whole blood was collected in K2EDTA tubes by collaborating institutions according to the institutions' own protocols. For TCRbeta analysis, collaborators shipped samples as frozen whole blood, isolated PBMCs, or DNA extracted from either of those sample types. Trimming costs V 4 bases and J 3 bases, and their ends lie 13 bases apart. The CDR3 measures 15 amino acids from cysteine to phenylalanine. Of all the DNA, just the CDR3 is kept, 45 bases in frame from base 1. CDR1 SNHLY and CDR2 FYNNEI were looked up in the germline V gene.

Sequenced input: peripheral blood. The TCR was taken from a young woman who had recovered from COVID-19. This sequence uses TRBV2 and TRBJ1-3; TRBD1 could be the D gene, as 5 bases match. The bases are TGTGCCAGCAGTGGGAGGGGCGCGGTTGGAAACACCATATATTTT. Its amino acids are CASSGRGAVGNTIYF.